This T cell receptor (beta chain) was sequenced for a study of regulatory T cells in long-lasting Graves disease. This clonotype has at least ten counts. Antigen: not known. The CDR3 is made up of 16 amino acids. Germline V gene data show CDR1 as SEHNR and CDR2 as FQNEAQ (reference sequence). The V end was cut by 5 bases, the J end by 1 base, with 16 bases between. Investigators prepared the TCR beta libraries by applying iRepertoire HTBI primers and Arm-PCR of CDR3 regions. TCRdb fed the multiplex PCR reads into MiXCR, producing one record per CDR3 protein. The repertoire holds 400,000 to 500,000 distinct CDR3 sequences, with 15% as singletons. Study outcomes and limitations: Persistent Graves' patients had lower TCR diversity than newly diagnosed ones. Whereas new patients shared 970 or so public clonotypes, persistent patients shared more, at about 2,500.

Time point denoted: newly diagnosed GD, antithyroid drugs for less than 3 months. There was RNA extracted from PBMCs, and the TCR library was made from it. The sample also formed part of further work on T cells in Graves' hyperthyroidism and ophthalmopathy. As that study records: Diagnosis rested on symptoms, serum thyroxine and TRAb, thyroid ultrasound, and orbital computed tomography.

The chain is built from TRBV7-9 and TRBJ2-3, with D maybe TRBD2 (6 bases). The source material was peripheral blood mononuclear cells (PBMCs), sampled at new diagnosis, from a patient treated with antithyroid drugs. The clonotype originates from a woman aged 25 to 39 with Graves disease. CDR3 DNA: TGTGCCAGCAGCCGTGCCGGGACTGATCGCACAGATACGCAGTATTTT. This translates into CASSRAGTDRTDTQYF.